The 7 T cell receptor beta chains reported below all come from one sample, sequenced in a study of T-cell memory formation after mild COVID-19. TCRdb passed the 5' RACE reads through MiXCR, listing each CDR3 protein once. The sample consists of over 120,000 distinct CDR3 sequences, 19% of them appearing once. Sequencing was done on a sample of PBMCs or a T cell subset sorted from them (not recorded which). The receptors originated from an adult woman who had mild COVID-19 (a few samples of this study predate the infection). Cell type and time point are not known.

This chain links TRBV7-7 with TRBJ2-3; no clear D gene. Germline CDR1 and CDR2: SSHAT and FNYEAQ (reference sequence). This CDR3 comprises 13 residues. V lost 5 bases and J lost 0, with 6 bases in between. The CDR3 region has the DNA TGTGCCAGCAGCAAGACTAGCACAGATACGCAGTATTTT. The encoded protein is CASSKTSTDTQYF.

CDR3 loop: CASSYSRWRTGNYGYTF. For the CDR3, the DNA is TGTGCCAGCAGTTACTCGAGGTGGAGAACGGGAAACTATGGCTACACCTTC. The rearrangement uses TRBV6-5 and TRBJ1-2; D unclear. The germline gives CDR1 MNHEY, CDR2 SVGAGI. Between the trimmed V and J ends, which lost 0 bases and 2 bases, there was a span of 16 bases. The CDR3 has 17 amino acids.

The chain has TRBV2 and TRBJ2-7; 7 nucleotides align to TRBD1. With 6 bases clipped from V and 1 base from J, the junction kept 6 bases outside the gene matches. The CDR3 totals 14 residues. CDR1 is SNHLY and CDR2 is FYNNEI in the germline V gene. The CDR3: CASRKGQRSYEQYF. The CDR3 DNA reads TGTGCCAGCAGGAAGGGACAGCGTTCCTACGAGCAGTACTTC.

This clonotype was picked up many times. The chain joins TRBV7-2 to TRBJ2-1; 7 nucleotides agree with TRBD1. Germline V lookup: CDR1 SGHTA, CDR2 FQGNSA. J gave up 9 bases and V 5 bases, and 13 bases lay outside the gene matches. The CDR3 has 15 amino acids. CDR3 region: CASSPTATGDTEQFF. DNA of the CDR3: TGTGCCAGCAGCCCGACCGCTACAGGGGATACTGAGCAGTTCTTC.

This clonotype appeared a few times. V and J are TRBV2 and TRBJ1-1; 7 bases are a match to TRBD1. Losses at the gene ends were 5 bases for V and 5 bases for J; bases not matched to a gene: 11. Germline assignment: CDR1 SNHLY and CDR2 FYNNEI. This CDR3 spans 15 amino acids. Here the CDR3 reads CASSSSPRQGTEAFF. CDR3 in DNA: TGTGCCAGCAGTTCTAGCCCTCGACAGGGAACTGAAGCTTTCTTT.

Many counts were recorded for this clonotype. The V and J genes are TRBV20-1 and TRBJ2-3; 7 nucleotides match TRBD1. The V and J ends lost 6 bases and 2 bases, in that order; junction bases with no gene match: 5. This CDR3 spans 13 amino acids. Germline V gene sequence: CDR1 DFQATT, CDR2 SNEGSKA (reference sequence). This chain's CDR3 is CSAETGTTDTQYF. CDR3 DNA: TGCAGTGCGGAGACAGGGACCACAGATACGCAGTATTTT.

This clonotype was detected only a few times. CDR3 sequence reads: CASNRGSISGPQFF. Written as DNA, the CDR3 is TGTGCCAGCAATCGAGGGAGTATCTCGGGTCCACAGTTCTTC. This chain joins TRBV6-1 and TRBJ2-1; D may be TRBD2 (5 bases). With 7 bases removed from V and 13 bases from J, the gap between germline ends came to 23 bases. The CDR3 covers 14 residues. Germline-derived CDR1 and CDR2 are MNHNS and SASEGT.